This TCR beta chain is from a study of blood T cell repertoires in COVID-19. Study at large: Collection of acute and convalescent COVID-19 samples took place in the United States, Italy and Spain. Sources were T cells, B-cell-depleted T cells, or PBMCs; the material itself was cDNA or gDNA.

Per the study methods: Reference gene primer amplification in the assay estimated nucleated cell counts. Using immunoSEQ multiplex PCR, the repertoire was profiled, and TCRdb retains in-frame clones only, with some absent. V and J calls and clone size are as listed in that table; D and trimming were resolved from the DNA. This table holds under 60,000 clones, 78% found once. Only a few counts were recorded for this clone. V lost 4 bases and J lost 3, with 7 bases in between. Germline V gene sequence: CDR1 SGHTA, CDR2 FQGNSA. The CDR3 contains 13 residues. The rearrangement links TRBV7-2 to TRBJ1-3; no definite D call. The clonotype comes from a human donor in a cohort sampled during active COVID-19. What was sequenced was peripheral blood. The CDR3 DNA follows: TGTGCCAGCAGCTCCTCTTTTGGAAACACCATATATTTT. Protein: CASSSSFGNTIYF. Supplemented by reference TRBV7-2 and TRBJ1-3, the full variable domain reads GAGVSQSPSNKVTEKGKDVELRCDPISGHTALYWYRQSLGQGLEFLIYFQGNSAPDKSGLPSDRFSAERTGGSVSTLTIQRTQQEDSAVYLCASSSSFGNTIYFGEGSWLTVV.